These 6 T cell receptor delta chains were all obtained from the same sample, sequenced in a study of fetal and pediatric gammadelta thymocytes. Fetal thymuses were obtained at 14 to 22 weeks estimated gestational age from elective pregnancy terminations. TCRdb made new clone calls on the reads using CATT. The data show around 1,400 delta-chain clones, about 9.5% seen once. Sample: non-Vgamma9Vdelta2 gamma-delta T cells from the thymus. Indicated subset: CD3+gammadeltaTCR+ thymocytes not co-expressing Vgamma9 and Vdelta2. The receptors stem from a human fetus.

V and J are TRDV2 and TRDJ3, with 11 bases matching TRDD3. Germline CDR1 and CDR2: GEAIGNYY and EKD. Losses at the gene ends were 2 bases for V and 0 bases for J; bases not matched to a gene: 2. The CDR3 consists of 18 residues. The CDR3 nucleotides read TGTGCCTGTGACAATACTGGGGGATACTCCTGGGACACCCGACAGATGTTTTTC. Translating gives CACDNTGGYSWDTRQMFF.

The genes are TRDV2 and TRDJ3; D might be TRDD3 (5 bases). The J gene, absent from TCRdb, was called here by matching the DNA to germline. The CDR3 covers 16 residues. The V end was cut by 0 bases, the J end by 3 bases, with 8 bases between. From germline, CDR1 is GEAIGNYY and CDR2 EKD. The CDR3: CACDTGGFWDTRQMFF. The CDR3 coding sequence is TGTGCCTGTGACACCGGGGGCTTCTGGGACACCCGACAGATGTTTTTC.

In its sample, this clone was seen a few times. The chain combines TRDV2 with TRDJ2, with D possibly matching TRDD3 (5 bases). Germline V lookup: CDR1 GEAIGNYY, CDR2 EKD. The CDR3 length is 16 residues. The V gene lost 0 bases and the J gene lost 2 bases, with 12 bases spanning the gap. CDR3: CACDTWDPLLTAQLFF. In DNA form, the CDR3 reads TGTGCCTGTGACACCTGGGATCCACTATTGACAGCACAACTCTTCTTT.

About this clone: It is likely a read error: a sequence one base away is far more abundant. This chain joins TRDV2 and TRDJ3; 7 nucleotides line up with TRDD3. TCRdb leaves out the J gene; it was filled in here by matching the DNA to germline. This CDR3 contains 16 residues. The V gene's germline CDR1 is GEAIGNYY and CDR2 EKD. The CDR3 protein is CACDWGSSWDTRQMFF. As DNA, the CDR3 is TGTGCCTGTGACTGGGGGAGCTCCTGGGACACCCGCCAGATGTTTTTC.

Comment on this clone: A much larger clone differs by one base, so this may be a read error. The V gene is TRDV2, the J gene TRDJ1, with 9 bases that match TRDD3. No J gene was available from TCRdb, and it was assigned here by a germline match of the DNA. Per the germline V gene, CDR1 is GEAIGNYY and CDR2 is EKD. The CDR3 is 15 residues long. The CDR3: CACDLGGYLTDKLIF. The CDR3 DNA is TGTGCATGTGACCTTGGGGGATATCTCACCGATAAACTCATCTTT.

In regard to this clone: Given a much more abundant clone one base away, this may be a read error. The V gene was identified as TRDV2, while no J gene was called; the table calls TRDD3, which could not be checked here. The germline V gene has CDR1 GEAIGNYY and CDR2 EKD. The CDR3 is 14 amino acids. The CDR3 DNA sequence: TGTGCCTGTGACACTGGGGGATTGACAGCACACCTCTTCTTT. Protein product: CACDTGGLTAHLFF.